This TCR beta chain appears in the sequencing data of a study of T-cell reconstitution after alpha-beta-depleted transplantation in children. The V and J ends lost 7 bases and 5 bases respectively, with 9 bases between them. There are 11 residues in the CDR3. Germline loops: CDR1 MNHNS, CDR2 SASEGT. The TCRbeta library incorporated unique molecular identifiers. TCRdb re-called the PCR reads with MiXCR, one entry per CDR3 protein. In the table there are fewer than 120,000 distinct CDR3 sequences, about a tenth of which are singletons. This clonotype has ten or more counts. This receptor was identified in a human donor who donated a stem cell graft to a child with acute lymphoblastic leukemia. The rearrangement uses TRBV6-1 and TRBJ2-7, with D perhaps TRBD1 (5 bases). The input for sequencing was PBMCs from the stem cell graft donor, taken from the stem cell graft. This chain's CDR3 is CASKGSHEQYF. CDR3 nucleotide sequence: TGTGCCAGCAAGGGGTCGCACGAGCAGTACTTC.